This entry concerns a single T cell receptor beta chain. The antigen remains unidentified. V was trimmed by 1 base and J by 7 bases, leaving 16 bases between them. The CDR3 sequence is 16 residues long. Germline V gives CDR1 SGHDN, CDR2 FVKESK. This entry comes from a study of OX40 agonist ivuxolimab in advanced cancers. In the study overall: Dose-escalation cases comprised hepatocellular carcinoma, melanoma, renal cell or head and neck cancer. Participants, 70% to 90% male, averaged approximately 56 years of age, ranging from roughly 23 to 90.

Sequencing was performed with immunoSEQ multiplex PCR; in TCRdb, only in-frame clones are kept and a portion is missing. This sample has around 90,000 clones; over 75% occur once, and the top ten carry approximately 2.4%. Study results and limitations: Determination of antigen specificity was not performed for the expanded peripheral T cells.

Specimen: CD4+ or CD8+ T cells sorted from blood, collected in a trial of the OX40 agonist ivuxolimab. This chain joins TRBV14 and TRBJ1-4; possible D gene TRBD1, 6 bases. The source of this sequence is an adult with an advanced solid tumor such as melanoma, head and neck, liver or kidney cancer. Here the CDR3 DNA reads TGTGCCAGCAGCCAAGGGGGGCGGGCTTCTGCTGAAAAACTGTTTTTT. Amino acid sequence: CASSQGGRASAEKLFF.